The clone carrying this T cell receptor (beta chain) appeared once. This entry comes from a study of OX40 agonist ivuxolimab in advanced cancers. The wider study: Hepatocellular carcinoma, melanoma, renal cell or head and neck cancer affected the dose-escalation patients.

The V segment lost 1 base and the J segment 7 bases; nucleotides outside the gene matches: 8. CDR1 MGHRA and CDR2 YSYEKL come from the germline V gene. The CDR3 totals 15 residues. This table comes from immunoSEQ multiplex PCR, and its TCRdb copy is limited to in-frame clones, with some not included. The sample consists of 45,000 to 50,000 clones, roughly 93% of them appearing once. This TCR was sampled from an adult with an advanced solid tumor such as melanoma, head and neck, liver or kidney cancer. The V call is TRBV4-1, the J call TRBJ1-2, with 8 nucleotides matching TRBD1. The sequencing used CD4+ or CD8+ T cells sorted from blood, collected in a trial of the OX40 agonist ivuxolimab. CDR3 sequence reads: CASSQAKDRGGGYTF. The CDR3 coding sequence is TGCGCCAGCAGCCAAGCTAAAGACAGGGGAGGTGGCTACACCTTC.